This TCR beta chain was captured in a study of blood T cell dynamics during melanoma immunotherapy. Described time point: pre-treatment baseline. Patients with prior systemic cancer treatment, concomitant immunosuppressants, or other active malignancies were excluded. All DNA from each sorted CD8+ subset was loaded. Clones were read by immunoSEQ multiplex PCR, and TCRdb kept only the in-frame ones, dropping some. This table holds around 3,300 clones, about nine tenths found once. Material: effector memory CD8+ T cells from blood, obtained from a patient treated with checkpoint blockade. The source of this sequence is a human donor with melanoma.

The CDR3 is CASSLARSSSYEQYF. The DNA for the CDR3 is TGTGCCAGCAGCTTAGCCCGCTCTAGCTCCTACGAGCAGTACTTC. The rearrangement joins TRBV5-5 to TRBJ2-7; no clear D gene. V lost 2 bases, J lost 0 bases, and 12 bases lay in between. CDR3 length: 15 amino acids. Germline V CDR1 and CDR2: SGHKS, YYEKEE (reference sequence).